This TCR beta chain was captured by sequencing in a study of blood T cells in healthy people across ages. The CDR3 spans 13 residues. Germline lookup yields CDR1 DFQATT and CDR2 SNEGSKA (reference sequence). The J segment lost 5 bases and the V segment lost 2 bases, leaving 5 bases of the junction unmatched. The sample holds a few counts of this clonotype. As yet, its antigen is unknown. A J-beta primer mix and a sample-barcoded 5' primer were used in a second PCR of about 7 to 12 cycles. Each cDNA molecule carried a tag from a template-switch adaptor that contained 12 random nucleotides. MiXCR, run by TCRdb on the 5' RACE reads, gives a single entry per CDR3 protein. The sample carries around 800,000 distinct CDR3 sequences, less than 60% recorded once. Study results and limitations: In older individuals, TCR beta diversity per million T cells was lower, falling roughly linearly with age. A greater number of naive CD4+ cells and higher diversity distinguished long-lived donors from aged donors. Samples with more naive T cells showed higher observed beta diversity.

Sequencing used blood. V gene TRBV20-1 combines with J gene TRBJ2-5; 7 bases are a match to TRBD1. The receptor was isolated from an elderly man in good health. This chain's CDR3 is CSARKGGLETQYF. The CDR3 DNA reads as TGCAGTGCTAGAAAAGGGGGCTTGGAGACCCAGTACTTC.